The entry below describes one TCR beta chain. Antigen specificity is unknown. This sample is drawn from a study of glioma-infiltrating T cells after dendritic cell vaccination. General study findings and limits: Longer survival after dendritic cell vaccination followed higher pretreatment TIL content.

Documented time point: after dendritic cell vaccination, including at tumor progression/relapse. Patients had residual fresh-frozen tumor tissue and more than two years of survival data. TCRdb's table, derived via immunoSEQ multiplex PCR, lists solely in-frame clones and lacks some. The data show more than 45,000 clones, about 80% seen once. The sequences come from blood, collected after dendritic cell vaccination. This clonotype originated in a human donor with glioblastoma.

The CDR3 loop reads CASSIRQGALSGAFF. The CDR3, as DNA: TGTGCCAGTAGTATACGTCAGGGGGCCCTGTCTGGGGCTTTCTTT. V usage is TRBV19 and J usage is TRBJ1-1; 8 nucleotides match TRBD1. In germline, CDR1 is LNHDA, CDR2 SQIVND (reference sequence). The CDR3 is made up of 15 amino acids. V trimming: 2 bases; J trimming: 11 bases; junction bases outside the gene matches: 13.